This paragraph reports one T cell receptor beta chain. The antigen remains unidentified. This record comes from a study of cytomegalovirus exposure and HLA in healthy donors. The study, taken as a whole, reports: Prediction of most subjects' HLA-A and HLA-B alleles by TCR beta sequences was reportedly accurate. Among TCR beta chains of equal frequency, HLA-associated ones were more clonally expanded in a later analysis.

The study ran its PCR with 60 Vbeta and 13 Jbeta primers. Sequenced by immunoSEQ multiplex PCR; TCRdb stores in-frame clones only, minus some. The sample includes roughly 160,000 clones, around 64% of them seen just once. Trimming took 6 bases from V and 7 from J, leaving 12 bases between them. Germline CDR1 reads MDHEN; CDR2 reads SYDVKM. The CDR3 is 12 amino acids. The chain is built from TRBV28 and TRBJ1-2; D uncertain. Sequencing was carried out using PBMCs. The receptor's source is a woman in her twenties or thirties in good health and CMV-seronegative. CDR3 region: CASSIGVSGYTF. DNA of the CDR3: TGTGCCAGCAGCATTGGAGTGTCTGGCTACACCTTC.